One T cell receptor beta chain is described in this entry. There is no known antigen for this receptor. Base qualities were left out, and no much larger clone turns up one base away. The library relied on the immunoSEQ multiplex PCR assay. The table comes from immuneACCESS by way of TCRdb, which keeps in-frame sequences with V and J called. Part of the clones is missing from these tables; in studies checked, under half for an unresolved V gene and the rest for unknown reasons. For this sample there are more than 15,000 clones; around 89% appear just once. About 8% of the sample is taken by the ten largest. Based on the germline V gene, the CDR1 and CDR2 sequences are WSHSY and SAAADI. Trimming removed 10 bases from V and 4 bases from J, leaving 10 bases between the germline ends. The CDR3, from cysteine to phenylalanine, totals 11 residues. Only the CDR3 portion is preserved as DNA: 33 bases, with reading frame beginning at the first base.

The data were taken from a study of T cell changes during pregnancy in multiple sclerosis (dated by TCRdb to the late 2010s). For context, the study as a whole: Changes in the T cell repertoire over the course of pregnancy were examined in this study in women with multiple sclerosis.

The sequencing used CD8+ T cells from peripheral blood mononuclear cells, collected in the second trimester of pregnancy. The V and J genes are TRBV10-2 and TRBJ1-2; a tentative D call is TRBD1 (5 bases match). The TCR originated in a female donor in good health, enrolled as a control in a pregnancy study. The CDR3 amino acid sequence is: CATAQGYGYTF. The nucleotides are TGCGCCACCGCCCAGGGCTATGGCTACACCTTC.